Below, 26 T cell receptor beta chains from the same sample are listed, as sequenced in a study of T cells in women clearing cervical HPV infection. The table came from immunoSEQ multiplex PCR; TCRdb's copy has only in-frame clones and leaves some out. In all, the sample yields tens of thousands of clones. The sample comprised blood buffy coat. The receptors were gathered from a woman aged 18-70 years with a cervical HPV16 infection that either progressed to CIN3+ or cleared (not recorded which).

Regarding this clone: The read ends 3 residues shy of where the CDR3 ends; the end is completed using the germline J gene. V usage is TRBV12-3 or TRBV12-4 and J usage is TRBJ1-3; 7 bases are a match to TRBD1. The CDR3 runs 13 residues. Losses at the gene ends were 10 bases for V and 0 bases for J; bases not matched to a gene: 3. This CDR3 reads CANTGDSGNTIYF. CDR3 DNA (partial): TGTGCCAATACAGGGGACTCTGGAAACACC.

On this clone: The read gets to within 3 residues of the CDR3 end, and the germline J gene fills in the rest. The V and J genes are TRBV5-6 and TRBJ1-1; no definite D call. This CDR3 contains 14 residues. V was shortened by 0 bases and J by 4 bases, with 10 bases between the two germline ends. Germline values: CDR1 SGHDT, CDR2 YYEEEE. The CDR3 DNA, read in part, is TGTGCCAGCAGCTTGGTGACACATAGCACTGAA. The encoded protein is CASSLVTHSTE. The whole CDR3 is CASSLVTHSTEAFF.

With respect to this clone: The CDR3 goes on 3 residues after the read ends, and that part is filled in from the germline J gene. J is TRBJ1-5 and V is TRBV20-1, with a tentative D call TRBD1 (5 bases). The CDR3 runs 15 residues. V shed 3 bases and J shed 2 bases, with 14 bases lying between them. CDR1 is DFQATT and CDR2 is SNEGSKA in the germline V gene (reference sequence). The sequenced part of the CDR3 DNA is TGCAGTGCTAGGGGCGGGGGAATCGGCAATCAGCCC. Translated: CSARGGGIGNQP. The entire CDR3 sequence reads CSARGGGIGNQPQHF.

With respect to this clone: The read ends 3 residues shy of where the CDR3 ends; the end is completed using the germline J gene. The V gene is TRBV18, the J gene TRBJ2-7, with a tentative D call TRBD1 (6 bases). Germline values: CDR1 KGHSH, CDR2 LQKENI. The CDR3 runs 16 residues. Deletions cut 3 bases from V and 4 bases from J, with 19 bases between. The CDR3: CASSPRTDKTSYEQYF. The sequenced CDR3 bases are TGTGCCAGCTCACCCCGGACAGACAAAACCTCATACGAG. Filled out from reference TRBV18 and TRBJ2-7, the complete variable domain reads NAGVMQNPRHLVRRRGQEARLRCSPMKGHSHVYWYRQLPEEGLKFMVYLQKENIIDESGMPKERFSAEFPKEGPSILRIQQVVRGDSAAYFCASSPRTDKTSYEQYFGPGTRLTVT.

This CDR3 reads CASSRGGGGQPQHF. The CDR3 DNA, read in part, is TGTGCCAGTAGTCGAGGGGGCGGAGGTCAGCCC. The rearrangement links TRBV19 to TRBJ1-5, with 7 nucleotides matching TRBD1. The CDR3 end lies 3 residues beyond the end of the read and is filled in from the germline J gene. Germline V gives CDR1 LNHDA, CDR2 SQIVND (reference sequence). Trimming cost V 5 bases and J 6 bases; bases outside gene matches: 7. This CDR3 is 14 amino acids long.

A note on this clone: The CDR3 goes on 3 residues after the read ends, and that part is filled in from the germline J gene. V usage is TRBV6-1 and J usage is TRBJ2-1; tentative D call: TRBD2 (6 bases). CDR1 is MNHNS and CDR2 is SASEGT in the germline V gene. Between the trimmed V and J ends, which lost 4 bases and 1 base, there was a span of 14 bases. This CDR3 has 16 amino acids. CDR3 protein: CASSGRLGASYNEQFF. CDR3 DNA, as far as it was read: TGTGCCAGCAGTGGTCGACTAGGAGCGTCCTACAATGAG.

For this clone: The read halts 3 residues ahead of the CDR3 end, with the missing end drawn from the germline J gene. The rearrangement uses TRBV19 and TRBJ2-3; TRBD2 aligns across 14 bases. The CDR3 is made up of 16 amino acids. CDR1 LNHDA and CDR2 SQIVND come from the germline V gene (reference sequence). CDR3 loop: CASSLAGTSGGETQYF. Incomplete CDR3 DNA: TGTGCCAGTAGTCTCGCCGGGACTAGCGGGGGAGAGACG.

Of note for this clone: The CDR3 end lies 3 residues beyond the end of the read and is filled in from the germline J gene. This sequence joins TRBV11-3 and TRBJ2-2; maybe TRBD2 (6 bases). The CDR3 is made up of 14 amino acids. Germline CDR1 is SGHNT and CDR2 is YENEEA. The DNA read from the CDR3 is TGTGCCAGCAGCTTATGGGGAACGGGGGAAAAG. Amino acid sequence: CASSLWGTGEK. The whole CDR3 sequence reads CASSLWGTGEKLFF.

To note about this clone: The CDR3 goes on 3 residues after the read ends, and that part is filled in from the germline J gene. V and J are TRBV6-1 and TRBJ1-2; TRBD1 matches 8 bases. CDR3 length equals 14 residues. CDR1 is MNHNS and CDR2 is SASEGT in the germline V gene. The CDR3: CASSEEGTGRGYTF. The DNA read from the CDR3 is TGTGCCAGCAGTGAGGAAGGGACAGGAAGAGGC.

A note on this clone: The sequence runs out 3 residues before the end of the CDR3; the remainder is reconstructed from the germline J gene. The rearrangement uses TRBV20-1 and TRBJ1-6; TRBD1 matches 9 bases. The J segment lost 10 bases and the V segment lost 4 bases, leaving 5 bases of the junction unmatched. Germline values: CDR1 DFQATT, CDR2 SNEGSKA (reference sequence). The CDR3 length is 13 residues. The CDR3 sequence is CSAKGTGKSPLHF. CDR3 bases read: TGCAGTGCTAAGGGGACAGGGAAGTCACCC.

A remark on this clone: From the germline J gene comes the end of the CDR3, since the read stops 3 residues before it. The chain uses TRBV19 and TRBJ2-3, with D possibly TRBD2 on 7 matching bases. Looked up from germline, CDR1 is LNHDA and CDR2 is SQIVND (reference sequence). The CDR3 runs 15 residues. Deletions cut 6 bases from V and 4 bases from J, with 17 bases between. CDR3 protein: CASSPLGGLADTQYF. The part of the CDR3 DNA that was read is TGTGCCAGTAGCCCCCTCGGGGGGCTGGCAGATACG.

About this clone: The sequence runs out 3 residues before the end of the CDR3; the remainder is reconstructed from the germline J gene. V and J are TRBV30 and TRBJ1-2, with D maybe TRBD1 (6 bases). Germline CDR1 reads GTSNPN; CDR2 reads SVGIG (reference sequence). V was cut by 6 bases and J by 1 base, with 12 bases left in between. The CDR3 has 13 residues. Here the CDR3 reads CACLRGFNYGYTF. Incomplete CDR3 DNA: TGTGCCTGCTTGAGGGGGTTTAACTATGGC. The whole variable domain, remainder taken from reference TRBV30 and TRBJ1-2, is SQTIHQWPATLVQPVGSPLSLECTVEGTSNPNLYWYRQAAGRGLQLLFYSVGIGQISSEVPQNLSASRPQDRQFILSSKKLLLSDSGFYLCACLRGFNYGYTFGSGTRLTVV.

Remarks on this clone: The read gets to within 3 residues of the CDR3 end, and the germline J gene fills in the rest. The chain carries TRBV20-1 and TRBJ1-4; TRBD1 is a possible D gene (5 bases). V shed 5 bases and J shed 6 bases, with 22 bases lying between them. Germline lookup yields CDR1 DFQATT and CDR2 SNEGSKA (reference sequence). This CDR3 comprises 16 residues. CDR3: CSAPYSLGGFDEKLFF. The sequenced part of the CDR3 DNA is TGCAGTGCTCCTTATTCTCTCGGGGGTTTCGATGAAAAA.

To note about this clone: From the germline J gene comes the end of the CDR3, since the read stops 3 residues before it. The rearrangement links TRBV19 to TRBJ2-3, with TRBD1 identical over 9 bases. Germline loops: CDR1 LNHDA, CDR2 SQIVND (reference sequence). The CDR3 consists of 15 residues. CDR3 bases read: TGTGCCAGTAGTATGTCGGACAGGGGCCAAGAGACG. Amino acids: CASSMSDRGQET. The whole CDR3 region reads CASSMSDRGQETQYF.

Regarding this clone: The read ends 3 residues before the CDR3 terminus; that terminus is restored from the germline J gene. The rearrangement links TRBV20-1 to TRBJ2-1, with D possibly matching TRBD2 (5 bases). With 7 bases removed from V and 8 bases from J, the gap between germline ends came to 18 bases. This CDR3 spans 13 amino acids. Germline V lookup: CDR1 DFQATT, CDR2 SNEGSKA (reference sequence). The part of the CDR3 DNA that was read is TGCAGTGTAAACCCACGGGCCGGGGATGAG. This sequence encodes CSVNPRAGDE. In full, the CDR3 is CSVNPRAGDEQFF.

To note about this clone: The read ends 3 residues shy of where the CDR3 ends; the end is completed using the germline J gene. V is TRBV19 and J is TRBJ1-4, with 8 positions matching TRBD1. The CDR3 is made up of 16 amino acids. CDR1 is LNHDA and CDR2 is SQIVND in the germline V gene (reference sequence). The part of the CDR3 DNA that was read is TGTGCCAGTAGAACTCCAGGGGGCACGGGGGCCAACGTA. Amino acids: CASRTPGGTGANV. The CDR3 in its entirety is CASRTPGGTGANVLFF.

About this clone: With the read ending 3 residues before the CDR3 end, the germline J gene is used to fill in that end. The chain has TRBV5-1 and TRBJ2-5, with D possibly called TRBD1 or TRBD2 (6 bases each). This CDR3 has 14 residues. Trimming shortened V by 4 bases and J by 2 bases, and 12 bases separated the two germline ends. Germline V lookup: CDR1 SGHRS, CDR2 YFSETQ. CDR3 region: CASSPQGRQETQYF. The CDR3 bases that were read are TGCGCCAGCAGCCCTCAGGGGAGGCAAGAGACC.

As regards this clone: Read data end 3 residues before the CDR3 end; the end is taken from the germline J gene. The chain combines TRBV7-9 with TRBJ2-4, with TRBD1 matching 9 bases. Germline-derived CDR1 and CDR2 are SEHNR and FQNEAQ (reference sequence). The CDR3 spans 15 residues. The DNA read from the CDR3 is TGTGCCAGCAGCTCCGGGACAGGGAAAGGCTATGGT. It translates to CASSSGTGKGYG. The whole CDR3 sequence reads CASSSGTGKGYGQYF.

Regarding this clone: Sequencing ends 3 residues short of the CDR3 end; the germline J gene provides the rest. The chain combines TRBV30 with TRBJ1-2, with D possibly TRBD1 on 5 matching bases. The CDR3 covers 13 residues. Germline V gene sequence: CDR1 GTSNPN, CDR2 SVGIG (reference sequence). The CDR3 sequence is CASLNPGGNIYTF. CDR3 DNA (partial): TGTGCCTCCCTAAACCCGGGGGGAAACATC.

About this clone: The sequence runs out 3 residues before the end of the CDR3; the remainder is reconstructed from the germline J gene. The chain combines TRBV30 with TRBJ1-1; D is undetermined. The germline V gene encodes CDR1 GTSNPN and CDR2 SVGIG (reference sequence). Trimming shortened V by 8 bases and J by 0 bases, and 13 bases separated the two germline ends. There are 13 residues in the CDR3. The CDR3 bases that were read are TGTGCCAGTGAGGGTGGCATGAACACTGAA. Its protein product is CASEGGMNTE. From start to end, the CDR3 is CASEGGMNTEAFF.

Concerning this clone itself: Germline and junction disagree at one end, which may indicate a read error. The DNA ends 3 residues before the CDR3 does, and the rest of the CDR3 is filled in from the germline J gene. This CDR3 is also generated by other DNA sequences in the sample. V is TRBV2 and J is TRBJ1-3; D is unresolved. The CDR3 is made up of 12 amino acids. The germline V gene has CDR1 SNHLY and CDR2 FYNNEI. CDR3 sequence reads: CASRGLGNTIYF. The CDR3 bases that were read are TGTGCCAGCCGCGGGCTTGGAAACACA.

On this clone itself: The CDR3 end lies 3 residues beyond the end of the read and is filled in from the germline J gene. The rearrangement uses TRBV7-2 and TRBJ1-1; D is unresolved. The CDR3 totals 13 residues. The V gene's germline CDR1 is SGHTA and CDR2 FQGNSA. Trimming left V 5 bases short and J 4 bases short, with 11 bases between. CDR3 loop: CASSPFRATEAFF. CDR3 DNA (partial): TGTGCCAGCAGCCCTTTTCGCGCCACTGAA.

To note about this clone: The DNA ends 3 residues before the CDR3 does, and the rest of the CDR3 is filled in from the germline J gene. This sequence joins TRBV29-1 and TRBJ2-3; D remains ambiguous. The CDR3 spans 13 residues. Germline V CDR1 and CDR2: SQVTM, ANQGSEA. V was trimmed by 3 bases and J by 2 bases, leaving 9 bases between them. CDR3 DNA, as far as it was read: TGCAGCGTTGAGTCGCGGAACACAGATACG. Its translation: CSVESRNTDT. The entire CDR3 reads CSVESRNTDTQYF.

Turning to this clone: The germline gene is not matched at one end of the junction; a read error may be the cause. The DNA ends 3 residues before the CDR3 does, and the rest of the CDR3 is filled in from the germline J gene. The sample carries other DNA sequences with the same CDR3. This chain links TRBV19 with TRBJ1-3; 7 bases match TRBD1. Germline loops: CDR1 LNHDA, CDR2 SQIVND (reference sequence). This CDR3 has 16 residues. The covered CDR3 bases are TGTGCCAGTAGTAGGGGACAGCGGAACTCTGGAAACACG. The encoded protein is CASSRGQRNSGNT. The entire CDR3 reads CASSRGQRNSGNTIYF.

As to this clone: With the read ending 3 residues before the CDR3 end, the germline J gene is used to fill in that end. The V and J genes are TRBV7-2 and TRBJ1-2; 12 nucleotides agree with TRBD1. This CDR3 spans 15 amino acids. Germline CDR1 is SGHTA and CDR2 is FQGNSA. CDR3 residues: CASSPGGQGAETYTF. Partial CDR3 DNA: TGTGCCAGCAGCCCGGGGGGACAGGGGGCGGAGACC.

As to this clone: The observed sequence ends 3 residues before the CDR3 terminus, with the missing tail filled in from the germline J gene. This chain links TRBV20-1 with TRBJ1-4, with a tentative D call TRBD1 (5 bases). CDR3 length equals 14 residues. Trimming cost V 3 bases and J 10 bases, with 18 bases left between them. CDR1 and CDR2 (germline): DFQATT, SNEGSKA (reference sequence). The CDR3 DNA, read in part, is TGCAGTGCTAGCGAAAGGGGAGGGGTGGTAAAA. Residues: CSASERGGVVK. The whole CDR3 sequence is CSASERGGVVKLFF.